A selection of T cell receptor beta chains follows, all from one sample in a study of beta chain features in type 1 diabetes. The assay was immunoSEQ multiplex PCR, and TCRdb's table has in-frame clones only and misses some. The sample lists some 200,000 clones, 16% seen once, with 0.065% to 0.095% in the top ten. The sample was naive CD4+ T cells from blood. These TCRs come from a man aged 25-40 years with type 1 diabetes. The CDR3 runs from the conserved cysteine through the conserved F or W. The D gene is left open where the match is weak. Rows may omit the clone size; those that give it use once, few, many or a size class.

len | j_gene | d_gene | abundance | v_gene | CDR3aa | CDR3nt
15 | TRBJ2-5 | - | few | TRBV9 | CASSVGEGPQETQYF | TGTGCCAGCAGCGTAGGGGAAGGACCCCAAGAGACCCAGTACTTC
16 | TRBJ2-1 | TRBD2 | - | TRBV14 | CASSQASGSSYNEQFF | TGTGCCAGCAGCCAAGCAAGCGGGAGCTCCTACAATGAGCAGTTCTTC
16 | TRBJ2-1 | TRBD1 | - | TRBV19 | CASSTQNRGLREQQFF | TGTGCCAGTAGTACCCAGAACAGGGGGCTAAGAGAACAGCAGTTCTTC
13 | TRBJ2-4 | - | few | TRBV29-1 | CSVGPLAKNIQYF | TGCAGCGTCGGACCACTAGCCAAAAACATTCAGTACTTC
13 | TRBJ1-2 | TRBD1 | few | TRBV29-1 | CSVGMGQAYGYTF | TGCAGCGTTGGCATGGGACAGGCCTATGGCTACACCTTC
12 | TRBJ2-3 | - | few | TRBV2 | CASRERANTQYF | TGTGCCAGCAGGGAACGTGCGAATACGCAGTATTTT
15 | TRBJ2-7 | TRBD1 | - | TRBV7-8 | CASSLLPGQGHEQYF | TGTGCCAGCAGCTTACTACCGGGACAGGGACACGAGCAGTACTTC
15 | TRBJ1-5 | TRBD1 | few | TRBV18 | CASSPDRGGNQPQHF | TGTGCCAGCTCACCGGACAGGGGAGGCAATCAGCCCCAGCATTTT
14 | TRBJ2-5 | - | few | TRBV25-1 | CASSDPTGRETQYF | TGTGCCAGCAGTGATCCAACAGGGAGAGAGACCCAGTACTTC
13 | TRBJ2-3 | - | - | TRBV19 | CASRETSTDTQYF | TGTGCCAGTAGGGAGACCAGCACAGATACGCAGTATTTT
11 | TRBJ2-1 | - | - | TRBV30 | CAWSRSNEQFF | TGTGCCTGGAGTAGGAGCAATGAGCAGTTCTTC
13 | TRBJ1-1 | - | few | TRBV7-9 | CASSMDSNTEAFF | TGTGCCAGCAGCATGGATTCGAACACTGAAGCTTTCTTT
15 | TRBJ2-3 | - | - | TRBV6-5 | CASSYQGEWADTQYF | TGTGCCAGCAGTTACCAAGGGGAGTGGGCAGATACGCAGTATTTT
15 | TRBJ2-1 | - | - | TRBV25-1 | CASSESRKLNNEQFF | TGTGCCAGCAGTGAATCACGTAAACTCAACAATGAGCAGTTCTTC
17 | TRBJ2-5 | TRBD2 | few | TRBV5-1 | CASSLVPSGRARETQYF | TGCGCCAGCAGCTTGGTACCTAGCGGGAGGGCCCGGGAGACCCAGTACTTC
15 | TRBJ2-1 | TRBD2 | few | TRBV30 | CAWSVVAGVANEQFF | TGTGCCTGGAGTGTGGTAGCGGGAGTGGCGAATGAGCAGTTCTTC
15 | TRBJ2-7 | - | few | TRBV4-3 | CASSRDLATTYEQYF | TGCGCCAGCAGCCGAGATCTAGCGACAACCTACGAGCAGTACTTC
15 | TRBJ1-1 | - | - | TRBV4-3 | CASSQDRNVNTEAFF | TGCGCCAGCAGCCAAGATCGAAACGTAAACACTGAAGCTTTCTTT
19 | TRBJ2-3 | TRBD2 | - | TRBV7-6 | CASSQFADGLAGSTDTQYF | TGTGCCAGCAGCCAGTTCGCAGACGGACTAGCGGGCAGCACAGATACGCAGTATTTT
16 | TRBJ2-3 | - | - | TRBV11-2 | CASSFGQRVGADTQYF | TGTGCCAGCAGCTTCGGCCAAAGGGTGGGAGCAGATACGCAGTATTTT
13 | TRBJ2-3 | - | - | TRBV18 | CASSKSSTDTQYF | TGTGCCAGCTCAAAGTCCAGCACAGATACGCAGTATTTT
12 | TRBJ1-2 | - | - | TRBV29-1 | CSVEERLGQHSF | TGCAGCGTTGAAGAAAGGCTTGGACAGCACAGCTTC
15 | TRBJ2-3 | TRBD1 | - | TRBV5-6 | CASSLRTGKLDTQYF | TGTGCCAGCAGCTTGAGGACAGGGAAGTTGGATACGCAGTATTTT
16 | TRBJ1-1 | TRBD1 | - | TRBV7-2 | CASSPKGRDRATEAFF | TGTGCCAGCAGCCCAAAAGGACGTGACAGGGCGACTGAAGCTTTCTTT
17 | TRBJ2-3 | TRBD2 | few | TRBV7-9 | CASSLGLAFAATDTQYF | TGTGCCAGCAGCTTAGGACTAGCGTTCGCGGCCACAGATACGCAGTATTTT
14 | TRBJ2-5 | TRBD2 | - | TRBV30 | CAWSVHLAGETQYF | TGTGCCTGGAGTGTACATCTAGCGGGAGAGACCCAGTACTTC